This TCR beta chain was retrieved from a study of blood T cells in healthy people across ages. V lost 2 bases, J lost 3 bases, and 12 bases lay in between. Germline CDR1 is MNHEY and CDR2 is SVGAGI. The length of the CDR3 is 15 residues. Concerning this clonotype itself: Antigen: not known.

Notes on the study in general: Diversity of TCR beta correlated strongly with naive T cell percentage. In long-lived donors, naive CD4+ cell counts and diversity exceeded those of aged donors.

A J-beta primer mix and a sample-barcoded 5' primer were used in a second PCR of about 7 to 12 cycles. TCRdb used MiXCR to reprocess the 5' RACE reads, holding one entry per CDR3 protein. The sample shows 1 million or so distinct CDR3 sequences, roughly 24% of them seen only once. The same specimen was also included in a second study, on T cells of mothers and their children. That work contributes: Versus unrelated pairs, overlap was slightly higher in related mother-child pairs, without reaching significance.

The receptor was isolated from a girl aged 2-10 years in good health. The J gene is TRBJ2-3, the V gene TRBV6-5; D might be TRBD2 (5 bases). The sample consisted of blood. CDR3 coding DNA: TGTGCCAGCAGTTACGCTCGGGGAACGACAGATACGCAGTATTTT. Its translation: CASSYARGTTDTQYF.